This TCR beta chain was documented in a study of patients and donors after allogeneic stem cell transplantation. Germline CDR1 and CDR2: SQVTM and ANQGSEA. After removal of 5 bases from V and 4 bases from J, the junction contained 5 bases not matched to a gene. The CDR3 is made up of 14 amino acids. MiXCR, run by TCRdb on the RT-PCR reads, gives a single entry per CDR3 protein. The sample carries approximately 410,000 distinct CDR3 sequences, around 16% recorded once. The TCR originated in a human donor who was either an allogeneic HSCT recipient or a stem cell or donor lymphocyte infusion donor (not recorded which). It is not recorded whose cells these are; they may come from a transplant donor. The specimen sequenced was blood, either unsorted or a sorted T cell fraction (not recorded which). The V call is TRBV29-1, the J call TRBJ2-1; 10 bases are a match to TRBD2. The CDR3 region is CSVIRTSGYNEQFF. The CDR3, as DNA: TGCAGCGTTATACGGACTAGCGGATACAATGAGCAGTTCTTC.